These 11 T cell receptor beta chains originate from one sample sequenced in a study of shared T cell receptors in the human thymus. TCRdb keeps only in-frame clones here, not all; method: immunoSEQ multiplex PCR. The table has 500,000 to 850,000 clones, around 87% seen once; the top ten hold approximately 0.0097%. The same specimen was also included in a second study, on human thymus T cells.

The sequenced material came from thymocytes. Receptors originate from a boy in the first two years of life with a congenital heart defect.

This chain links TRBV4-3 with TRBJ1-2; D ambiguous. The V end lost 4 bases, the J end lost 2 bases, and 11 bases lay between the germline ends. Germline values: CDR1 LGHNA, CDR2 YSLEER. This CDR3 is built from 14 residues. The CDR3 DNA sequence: TGCGCCAGCAGCCCGTGTCAGTTCAACTATGGCTACACCTTC. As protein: CASSPCQFNYGYTF.

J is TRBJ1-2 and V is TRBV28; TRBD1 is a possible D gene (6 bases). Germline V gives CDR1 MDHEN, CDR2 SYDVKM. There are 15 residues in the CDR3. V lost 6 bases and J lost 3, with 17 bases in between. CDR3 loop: CASSPHAGVDYGYTF. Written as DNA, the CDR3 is TGTGCCAGCAGCCCCCACGCAGGGGTCGACTATGGCTACACCTTC.

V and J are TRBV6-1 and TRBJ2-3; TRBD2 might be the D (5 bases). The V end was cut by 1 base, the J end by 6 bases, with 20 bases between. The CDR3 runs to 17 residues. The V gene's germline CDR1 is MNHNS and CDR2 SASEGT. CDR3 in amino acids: CASSEVGSYSRRDTQYF. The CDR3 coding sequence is TGTGCCAGCAGTGAAGTAGGCAGCTACTCGCGGAGGGATACGCAGTATTTT.

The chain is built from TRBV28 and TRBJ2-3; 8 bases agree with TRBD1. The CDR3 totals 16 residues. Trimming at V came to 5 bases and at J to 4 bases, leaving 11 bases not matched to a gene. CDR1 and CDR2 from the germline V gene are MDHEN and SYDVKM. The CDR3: CASSPMDRAIPDTQYF. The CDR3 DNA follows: TGTGCCAGCAGTCCGATGGACAGGGCAATTCCAGATACGCAGTATTTT. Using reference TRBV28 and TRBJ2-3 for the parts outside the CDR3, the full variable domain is DVKVTQSSRYLVKRTGEKVFLECVQDMDHENMFWYRQDPGLGLRLIYFSYDVKMKEKGDIPEGYSVSREKKERFSLILESASTNQTSMYLCASSPMDRAIPDTQYFGPGTRLTVL.

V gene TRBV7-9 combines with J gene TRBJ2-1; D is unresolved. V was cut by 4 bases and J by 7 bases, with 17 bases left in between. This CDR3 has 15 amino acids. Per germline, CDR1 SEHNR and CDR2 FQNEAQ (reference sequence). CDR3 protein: CASSSPRTPRNEQFF. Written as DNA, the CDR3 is TGTGCCAGCAGCTCACCGCGAACCCCGAGGAATGAGCAGTTCTTC.

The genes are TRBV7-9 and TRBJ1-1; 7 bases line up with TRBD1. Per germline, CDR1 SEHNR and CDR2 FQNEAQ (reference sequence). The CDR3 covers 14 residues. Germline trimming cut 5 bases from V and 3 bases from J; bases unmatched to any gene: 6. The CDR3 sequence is CASSRSQGDTEAFF. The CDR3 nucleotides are TGTGCCAGCAGCCGTTCCCAGGGGGACACTGAAGCTTTCTTT.

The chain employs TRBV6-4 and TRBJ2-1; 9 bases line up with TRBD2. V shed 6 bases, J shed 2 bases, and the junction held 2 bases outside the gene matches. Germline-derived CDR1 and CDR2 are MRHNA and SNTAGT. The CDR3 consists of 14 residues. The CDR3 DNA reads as TGTGCCAGCAGCGCGGGGGGGCCCTACAATGAGCAGTTCTTC. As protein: CASSAGGPYNEQFF.

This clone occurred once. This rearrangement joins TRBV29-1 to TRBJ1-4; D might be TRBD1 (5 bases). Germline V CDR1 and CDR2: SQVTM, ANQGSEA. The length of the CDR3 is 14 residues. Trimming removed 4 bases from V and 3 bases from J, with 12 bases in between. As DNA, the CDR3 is TGCAGCGTTGGAGCGGGGCAGGCTAATGAAAAACTGTTTTTT. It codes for CSVGAGQANEKLFF.

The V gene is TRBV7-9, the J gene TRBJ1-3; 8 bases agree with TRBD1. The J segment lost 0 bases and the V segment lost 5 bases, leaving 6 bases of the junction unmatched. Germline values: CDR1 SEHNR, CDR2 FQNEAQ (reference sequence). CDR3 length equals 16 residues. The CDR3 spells CASSRTGPISGNTIYF. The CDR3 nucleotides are TGTGCCAGCAGCAGGACAGGGCCGATCTCTGGAAACACCATATATTTT.

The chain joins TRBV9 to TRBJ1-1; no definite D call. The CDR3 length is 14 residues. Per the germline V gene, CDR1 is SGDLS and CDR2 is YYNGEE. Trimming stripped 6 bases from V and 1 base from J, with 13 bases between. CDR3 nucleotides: TGTGCCAGCACCTCGGAGGGCCGGAACACTGAAGCTTTCTTT. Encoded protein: CASTSEGRNTEAFF. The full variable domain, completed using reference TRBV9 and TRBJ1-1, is DSGVTQTPKHLITATGQRVTLRCSPRSGDLSVYWYQQSLDQGLQFLIQYYNGEERAKGNILERFSAQQFPDLHSELNLSSLELGDSALYFCASTSEGRNTEAFFGQGTRLTVV.

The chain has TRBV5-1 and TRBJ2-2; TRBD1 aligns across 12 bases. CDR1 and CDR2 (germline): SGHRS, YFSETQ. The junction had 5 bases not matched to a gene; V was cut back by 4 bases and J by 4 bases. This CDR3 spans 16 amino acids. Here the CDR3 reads CASSGGQGAATGELFF. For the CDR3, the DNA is TGCGCCAGCAGCGGGGGACAGGGGGCGGCCACCGGGGAGCTGTTTTTT.